The subject of this entry is one TCR beta chain. This specimen comes from a study of technical replicates of blood from a few donors. Sequencing was performed with immunoSEQ multiplex PCR; in TCRdb, only in-frame clones are kept and a portion is missing. The sample consists of approximately 77,000 clones, approximately 94% of them appearing once. The CDR3 has 13 amino acids. Germline loops: CDR1 SQVTM, CDR2 ANQGSEA. Trimming took off 6 bases at V and 4 bases at J, with 15 bases between the two ends. The receptor comes from a human donor in good health. Specimen: T cells isolated from PBMCs. The V and J genes are TRBV29-1 and TRBJ1-1; D is possibly TRBD1 (5 bases). CDR3 protein: CSVAQAIGTEAFF. The CDR3 region has the DNA TGCAGCGTAGCACAGGCTATTGGCACTGAAGCTTTCTTT. Supplemented by reference TRBV29-1 and TRBJ1-1, the full variable domain reads SAVISQKPSRDICQRGTSLTIQCQVDSQVTMMFWYRQQPGQSLTLIATANQGSEATYESGFVIDKFPISRPNLTFSTLTVSNMSPEDSSIYLCSVAQAIGTEAFFGQGTRLTVV.